This T cell receptor (beta chain) was recovered during a study of T cell changes during pregnancy in multiple sclerosis. The ends were cut back, 4 bases at V and 4 bases at J, with 16 bases in the middle. The CDR3 is 15 residues long. The germline V gene encodes CDR1 MGHRA and CDR2 YSYEKL. Clones were read by immunoSEQ multiplex PCR, and TCRdb kept only the in-frame ones, dropping some. Of about 87,000 clones in the sample, about 94% were seen once. This clonotype was obtained from a female donor in good health, enrolled as a control in a pregnancy study. The chain carries TRBV4-1 and TRBJ1-2; D possibly corresponds to TRBD1 (6 bases). The sample was peripheral blood, taken in the third trimester of pregnancy. CDR3: CASSPEGGAAYGYTF. The CDR3 nucleotides are TGCGCCAGCAGCCCCGAGGGGGGGGCGGCCTATGGCTACACCTTC.